One and the same sample provided the 10 T cell receptor beta chains below, sequenced in a study of blood T cell repertoires in COVID-19. Measured with immunoSEQ multiplex PCR; TCRdb has only the in-frame clones, and not every one. Here the sample spans approximately 120,000 clones, roughly 83% being singletons. Sequencing input: peripheral blood. The receptors stem from a human donor in a cohort sampled during active COVID-19.

As for this clone: Its ends do not fully match the called genes, so a read error is possible. CDR3 in amino acids: CASSQARSGLALDF. Written as DNA, the CDR3 is TGTGCCAGCAGCCAAGCCCGAAGCGGACTCGCACTGGATTTT. The genes are TRBV14 and TRBJ2-3, with D possibly matching TRBD2 (5 bases). This CDR3 region has 14 residues. Germline loops: CDR1 SGHDN, CDR2 FVKESK.

The chain joins TRBV30 to TRBJ2-1, with D tentatively TRBD2 (6 bases). V lost 4 bases, J lost 4 bases, and 17 bases lay in between. This CDR3 comprises 15 residues. CDR1 is GTSNPN and CDR2 is SVGIG in the germline V gene (reference sequence). CDR3 sequence (DNA): TGTGCCTGGATTGCGGCGGGAAAGAGGTACAATGAGCAGTTCTTC. Translated, it gives CAWIAAGKRYNEQFF.

The genes are TRBV5-1 and TRBJ2-1; the match to TRBD2 covers 9 bases. With V trimmed by 0 bases and J by 8 bases, 12 bases remained unmatched. The CDR3 length is 17 residues. Germline lookup yields CDR1 SGHRS and CDR2 YFSETQ. The CDR3 sequence is CASSLGISGSIYDEQFF. DNA for the CDR3: TGCGCCAGCAGCTTGGGGATTAGCGGGAGTATATATGATGAGCAGTTCTTC.

This chain joins TRBV28 and TRBJ2-3; 12 bases fit TRBD2. Per the germline V gene, CDR1 is MDHEN and CDR2 is SYDVKM. The trim removed 4 bases at V and 3 bases at J, leaving 8 bases unmatched. CDR3 length equals 17 residues. The CDR3 here is CASSSTLTSGRTDTQYF. In nucleotides, the CDR3 is TGTGCCAGCAGTTCTACCCTGACTAGCGGGAGAACAGATACGCAGTATTTT.

The chain recombines TRBV2 with TRBJ2-7; 8 positions match TRBD2. The trim removed 1 base at V and 6 bases at J, leaving 5 bases unmatched. Germline lookup yields CDR1 SNHLY and CDR2 FYNNEI. The length of the CDR3 is 14 residues. CDR3 in DNA: TGTGCCAGCAGTGAAGAAGCGGGAGTCGTCGAGCAGTACTTC. Translated, it gives CASSEEAGVVEQYF.

V and J are TRBV7-6 and TRBJ1-3, with D unresolved. CDR3 length equals 18 residues. V was pared by 5 bases and J by 4 bases, with 24 bases between. The V gene's germline CDR1 is SGHVS and CDR2 FNYEAQ. The CDR3 is CASSRGLGNSLFGNTIYF. The DNA of the CDR3 is TGTGCCAGCAGCCGCGGACTCGGGAACAGCCTATTCGGAAACACCATATATTTT.

The rearrangement links TRBV12-5 to TRBJ2-3; 7 bases align to TRBD2. V lost 2 bases and J lost 2; bases outside the gene matches: 7. The germline CDR1 and CDR2 sequences are LGHNT and FRNRAP. The CDR3 has 16 amino acids. As DNA, the CDR3 is TGTGCTAGTGGTTTGAGTTCGGGAGGAGACACAGATACGCAGTATTTT. It encodes CASGLSSGGDTDTQYF. The variable domain in full, completed from reference TRBV12-5 and TRBJ2-3, reads DARVTQTPRHKVTEMGQEVTMRCQPILGHNTVFWYRQTMMQGLELLAYFRNRAPLDDSGMPKDRFSAEMPDATLATLKIQPSEPRDSAVYFCASGLSSGGDTDTQYFGPGTRLTVL.

The chain links TRBV6-1 to TRBJ2-1; TRBD2 matches 14 bases. V trimming: 2 bases; J trimming: 7 bases; junction bases outside the gene matches: 10. Germline assignment: CDR1 MNHNS and CDR2 SASEGT. The CDR3 consists of 18 residues. The CDR3, as DNA: TGTGCCAGCAGTGAAAAGGGACTAGCGGGAGCCGGACCTAATGAGCAGTTCTTC. Residues: CASSEKGLAGAGPNEQFF.

The CDR3 nucleotides read TGCAGTGCTAGTGGGGGACTAGCGGGAGGGCGGAAGCAGTACTTC. Its translation is CSASGGLAGGRKQYF. This rearrangement joins TRBV20-1 to TRBJ2-7; TRBD2 aligns across 16 bases. This CDR3 has 15 residues. Trimming removed 3 bases from V and 8 bases from J; junction bases left unmatched: 7. From germline, CDR1 is DFQATT and CDR2 SNEGSKA (reference sequence).

The V and J genes are TRBV10-2 and TRBJ2-2; D is unclear. The V gene lost 3 bases and the J gene lost 5 bases, with 7 bases spanning the gap. Germline V gene lookup returns CDR1 WSHSY and CDR2 SAAADI. The length of the CDR3 is 13 residues. The CDR3 nucleotides read TGCGCCAGCAGTGATCGGTTAACCGGGGAGCTGTTTTTT. It translates to CASSDRLTGELFF.